The entry that follows covers one T cell receptor (beta chain) sequence. V was cut by 3 bases and J by 2 bases, with 13 bases left in between. Germline lookup yields CDR1 MNHNS and CDR2 SASEGT. CDR3 size: 16 residues. Sequencing was at deep level. Over several immunoSEQ plates, each subset's genomic DNA was distributed in even portions. The table came from immunoSEQ multiplex PCR; TCRdb's copy has only in-frame clones and leaves some out. The table includes about 530,000 clones, about 75% detected once. This sample is drawn from a study of shared clonotypes between healthy human individuals. Donors, healthy HIV-negative adults, lacked recent acute infections or vaccinations. Caucasian adults residing in Nashville, Tennessee made up all the donors.

This sequence originates from a woman in her 40s in good health. Some clones in this sample may be carry-over from other donors' samples. V usage is TRBV6-1 and J usage is TRBJ2-2, with unresolved D. The sequencing input was PBMCs. The CDR3 here is CASSDLGRSNTGELFF. For the CDR3, the DNA is TGTGCCAGCAGTGACCTAGGGCGGAGCAACACCGGGGAGCTGTTTTTT.